This note documents a single TCR beta chain sequence. The antigen remains undetermined. The sample originates from a study of blood T cells in healthy people across ages. The wider study: Capturing about one barcoded beta molecule per two T cells was achieved by template switching.

V gave up 2 bases and J gave up 4 bases; unmatched junction bases: 13. CDR1 and CDR2 from the germline V gene are MNHEY and SMNVEV (reference sequence). The CDR3 extends over 18 amino acids. Study-wide findings and caveats: Strong correlation linked observed beta diversity and percent naive T cells.

A second PCR, run for about 7 to 11 cycles, used a sample-barcoded 5' primer plus a J-beta primer mix. Template switching added a 12-random-nucleotide identifier to every cDNA molecule. TCRdb independently ran MiXCR on the 5' RACE reads; one entry per CDR3 protein. The repertoire holds about 1 million distinct CDR3 sequences, around 43% seen once, with about 19% in the top ten. Every donor provided ten milliliters of peripheral blood. The V and J genes are TRBV27 and TRBJ2-7; 11 bases align to TRBD2. The sequenced material came from blood. The sequence was collected from a woman aged 55-70 years in good health. The CDR3 reads CASSLMRGGTSGGYEQYF. CDR3 nucleotide sequence: TGTGCCAGCAGTTTAATGCGCGGGGGGACTAGCGGAGGATACGAGCAGTACTTC.